These 22 T cell receptor beta chains originate from one sample sequenced in a study of patients and donors after allogeneic stem cell transplantation. TCRdb reanalysed the RT-PCR reads using MiXCR and keeps one entry per CDR3 protein. Among about 110,000 distinct CDR3 sequences, 35% were seen once, and the ten largest hold about 27%. Specimen: blood, either unsorted or a sorted T cell fraction (not recorded which). The receptors originated from a human donor who was either an allogeneic HSCT recipient or a stem cell or donor lymphocyte infusion donor (not recorded which). It is not recorded whose cells these are; they may come from a transplant donor.

The CDR3 coding sequence is TGTGCCAGCAGCCCCACGCGGGAGGGAGAGTTCTTC. This sequence encodes CASSPTREGEFF. This rearrangement joins TRBV7-9 to TRBJ2-1, with TRBD2 identical over 9 bases. Germline CDR1 SEHNR, CDR2 FQNEAQ (reference sequence). The V and J ends lost 5 bases and 14 bases, in that order; junction bases with no gene match: 7. CDR3 length equals 12 residues. The full variable domain, completed using reference TRBV7-9 and TRBJ2-1, is DTGVSQNPRHKITKRGQNVTFRCDPISEHNRLYWYRQTLGQGPEFLTYFQNEAQLEKSRLLSDRFSAERPKGSFSTLEIQRTEQGDSAMYLCASSPTREGEFFGPGTRLTVL.

The chain employs TRBV12-3 or TRBV12-4 and TRBJ2-2; D is unclear. The germline V and J ends were trimmed by 5 bases and 7 bases, with 14 bases remaining between them. CDR3 length equals 14 residues. CDR3 nucleotides: TGTGCCAGCAGTATGGGTTTAAGCTACGGGGAGCTGTTTTTT. It translates to CASSMGLSYGELFF.

This clonotype was seen more than once but under ten times. The chain joins TRBV7-2 to TRBJ2-3, with 9 bases matching TRBD2. This CDR3 has 16 amino acids. Germline-derived CDR1 and CDR2 are SGHTA and FQGNSA. After removal of 1 base from V and 3 bases from J, the junction contained 5 bases not matched to a gene. The CDR3 sequence is CASSLEAGGRTDTQYF. As DNA, the CDR3 is TGTGCCAGCAGCTTAGAGGCGGGAGGGCGAACAGATACGCAGTATTTT.

This clonotype has a handful of counts. V is TRBV6-5 and J is TRBJ1-1; D is undetermined. This CDR3 region has 14 residues. V lost 0 bases and J lost 5, with 10 bases in between. Germline CDR1 and CDR2: MNHEY and SVGAGI. Here the CDR3 DNA reads TGTGCCAGCAGTTACTCGTCTCGTGTGACTGAAGCTTTCTTT. This translates into CASSYSSRVTEAFF.

The chain combines TRBV12-3 or TRBV12-4 with TRBJ2-3; D might be TRBD1 (5 bases). This CDR3 region has 15 residues. V lost 3 bases and J 2 bases, leaving 12 bases between the germline ends. The CDR3: CASSFSGRDTDTQYF. The CDR3, as DNA: TGTGCCAGCAGTTTTTCAGGGCGAGACACAGATACGCAGTATTTT.

The V and J genes are TRBV6-6 and TRBJ1-3; D not resolved. The CDR3 sequence is 16 residues long. V was trimmed by 6 bases and J by 3 bases, leaving 18 bases between them. Looked up from germline, CDR1 is MNHNY and CDR2 is SVGAGI (reference sequence). The CDR3 nucleotides are TGTGCCAGCAGCCCTTTCGGGTTAGGAAGTGGAAACACCATATATTTT. It codes for CASSPFGLGSGNTIYF.

The chain uses TRBV4-3 and TRBJ2-1; no firm D call. Germline V gene sequence: CDR1 LGHNA, CDR2 YSLEER. This CDR3 has 13 amino acids. V was clipped by 0 bases and J by 10 bases, with 10 bases between them. The CDR3 coding sequence is TGCGCCAGCAGCCAAGAGGGGAAGGGAGAGCAGTTCTTC. Protein: CASSQEGKGEQFF.

This clonotype was seen more than once but under ten times. The CDR3, as DNA: TGTGCCAGCAGCTTAGAATTTAGGGGCCACGAGCAGTACTTC. It specifies CASSLEFRGHEQYF. The chain carries TRBV7-9 and TRBJ2-7; tentatively, D is TRBD1 (5 bases). The V and J ends lost 1 base and 5 bases respectively, with 12 bases between them. In germline, CDR1 is SEHNR, CDR2 FQNEAQ (reference sequence). The CDR3 spans 14 residues.

The genes are TRBV20-1 and TRBJ2-3; perhaps TRBD1 as D (6 bases). The CDR3 runs to 15 residues. V was cut by 5 bases and J by 1 base, with 16 bases left in between. CDR1 DFQATT and CDR2 SNEGSKA come from the germline V gene (reference sequence). The CDR3 protein is CSADYRDWGTDTQYF. The CDR3 nucleotides read TGCAGTGCTGACTACAGGGATTGGGGCACAGATACGCAGTATTTT.

This clonotype was found a few times. The chain links TRBV5-1 to TRBJ2-3, with 10 bases fitting TRBD2. The germline V gene encodes CDR1 SGHRS and CDR2 YFSETQ. This CDR3 is 13 amino acids long. J was trimmed by 6 bases and V by 5 bases; bases with no gene match: 3. This CDR3 is CASRASGSDTQYF. The CDR3 DNA reads as TGCGCCAGCAGAGCTAGCGGGAGTGATACGCAGTATTTT.

This clonotype appeared a single time. The rearrangement links TRBV4-2 to TRBJ2-7; 7 bases fit TRBD2. Trimming cost V 4 bases and J 2 bases; bases outside gene matches: 8. This CDR3 is built from 15 residues. Germline-derived CDR1 and CDR2 are LGHNA and YNFKEQ. The CDR3 sequence: CASSRSGLGTYEQYF. In nucleotides, the CDR3 is TGTGCCAGCAGCCGATCAGGACTAGGAACCTACGAGCAGTACTTC.

On this clonotype itself: One end of the junction does not line up with germline, which may come from a read error. The chain joins TRBV7-2 to TRBJ1-5; no clear D gene. CDR1 is SGHTA and CDR2 is FQGNSA in the germline V gene. The length of the CDR3 is 15 residues. CDR3 bases: TGTGCCAGCAGTTTAGGAGATAGTTCGAGTCAGCCCCAGCATTTT. It encodes CASSLGDSSSQPQHF.

This chain joins TRBV7-9 and TRBJ1-1; D is ambiguous. Trimming left V 4 bases short and J 2 bases short, with 14 bases between. The germline V gene has CDR1 SEHNR and CDR2 FQNEAQ (reference sequence). This CDR3 has 15 residues. CDR3: CASSSYYYGNTEAFF. DNA for the CDR3: TGTGCCAGCAGCTCGTACTATTATGGAAACACTGAAGCTTTCTTT.

V gene TRBV12-3 or TRBV12-4 combines with J gene TRBJ2-3; D perhaps matches TRBD1 (6 bases). The CDR3 is 14 residues long. Trimming cost V 5 bases and J 4 bases, with 13 bases left between them. CDR3 bases: TGTGCCAGCAGTCGGACAGATCCCGCAGATACGCAGTATTTT. It codes for CASSRTDPADTQYF.

The chain uses TRBV28 and TRBJ1-5; D is uncertain. Trimming removed 6 bases at V and 5 bases at J, with 8 bases between. CDR1 is MDHEN and CDR2 is SYDVKM in the germline V gene. CDR3 length: 12 residues. The CDR3 DNA reads as TGTGCCAGCAGCCCCACCCATCAGCCCCAGCATTTT. This codes for CASSPTHQPQHF.

CDR3 region: CATSRGTGYEQYF. The CDR3 bases are TGTGCCACCAGCAGAGGCACGGGCTACGAGCAGTACTTC. J is TRBJ2-7 and V is TRBV15; D gene ambiguous. The germline CDR1 and CDR2 sequences are LNHNV and YYDKDF (reference sequence). V was cut by 1 base and J by 3 bases, with 7 bases left in between. The CDR3 contains 13 residues.

This chain links TRBV6-6 with TRBJ1-2, with 10 positions matching TRBD1. The CDR3 runs to 14 residues. The germline V gene has CDR1 MNHNY and CDR2 SVGAGI (reference sequence). V shed 5 bases and J 8 bases; nucleotides not matched to a gene: 8. The CDR3 loop reads CASSGRQGAQGYTF. The CDR3 region has the DNA TGTGCCAGCAGTGGAAGACAGGGGGCTCAGGGCTACACCTTC.

This clonotype showed up many times. The gene calls are TRBV15 and TRBJ1-1; D is undetermined. Trimming removed 4 bases from V and 0 bases from J, with 12 bases in between. Germline V gene data show CDR1 as LNHNV and CDR2 as YYDKDF (reference sequence). The CDR3 loop spans 15 amino acids. CDR3 nucleotide sequence: TGTGCCACCAGCACCAGTGACACCTTGAACACTGAAGCTTTCTTT. Its translation: CATSTSDTLNTEAFF.

The CDR3 DNA follows: TGTGCCAGCAGTACCGGGACAGGCTCCTACGAGCAGTACTTC. It translates to CASSTGTGSYEQYF. The genes are TRBV6-5 and TRBJ2-7, with 8 nucleotides matching TRBD1. From germline, CDR1 is MNHEY and CDR2 SVGAGI. V trimming: 5 bases; J trimming: 0 bases; junction bases outside the gene matches: 3. This CDR3 comprises 14 residues.

V and J are TRBV5-8 and TRBJ1-1; D gene ambiguous. Trimming took off 2 bases at V and 3 bases at J, with 5 bases between the two ends. Per germline, CDR1 SGHTS and CDR2 YDEGEE. The CDR3 covers 12 residues. The CDR3 is CASSFDHTEAFF. The CDR3 nucleotides read TGTGCCAGCAGCTTTGACCACACTGAAGCTTTCTTT.

This chain connects TRBV7-2 to TRBJ1-2; TRBD1 agrees at 7 bases. The V and J ends lost 1 base and 4 bases, in that order; junction bases with no gene match: 3. Germline CDR1 is SGHTA and CDR2 is FQGNSA. This CDR3 contains 14 residues. CDR3 region: CASSLVGTAYGYTF. In DNA form, the CDR3 reads TGTGCCAGCAGCTTAGTTGGGACAGCCTATGGCTACACCTTC.

This chain joins TRBV20-1 and TRBJ1-1; D remains ambiguous. Between the trimmed V and J ends, which lost 6 bases and 8 bases, there was a span of 13 bases. The V gene's germline CDR1 is DFQATT and CDR2 SNEGSKA (reference sequence). This CDR3 region has 11 residues. CDR3 region: CSAPRGLEAFF. The CDR3 bases are TGCAGTGCCCCTCGAGGGTTAGAAGCTTTCTTT.